This TCR beta chain stems from a study of cytotoxic CD8 clonotypes in ibrutinib-treated CLL. In the study overall: Patients attained roughly 25 partial and 2 complete responses; at median around 67 months, about 15 remained remitted while around twelve progressed. General study points: Clonality went up at ibrutinib response and then declined back toward baseline at progression. Few clonotypes were public, and these shrank or held steady under treatment. Pretreatment clonality was elevated relative to age-matched healthy donors and paralleled circulating CD8+ T-cell counts.

As to this clone: Its antigen is unknown.

Deletions cut 5 bases from V and 4 bases from J, with 9 bases between. There are 13 residues in the CDR3. Germline CDR1 and CDR2: SNHLY and FYNNEI. Clones were read by immunoSEQ multiplex PCR, and TCRdb kept only the in-frame ones, dropping some. Among about 18,000 clones, around 80% were seen once, and the ten largest hold approximately 15%. The TCR sequence derives from a human donor with chronic lymphocytic leukemia. The chain combines TRBV2 with TRBJ1-3; TRBD1 might be the D (5 bases). The sequences come from PBMCs, collected before ibrutinib treatment. For the CDR3, the DNA is TGTGCCAGCAGTACAGGAGACGGAAACACCATATATTTT. Residues: CASSTGDGNTIYF. The full variable domain, rest sourced from reference TRBV2 and TRBJ1-3, is EPEVTQTPSHQVTQMGQEVILRCVPISNHLYFYWYRQILGQKVEFLVSFYNNEISEKSEIFDDQFSVERPDGSNFTLKIRSTKLEDSAMYFCASSTGDGNTIYFGEGSWLTVV.